This T cell receptor beta chain was sequenced in a study of vaccination and CD4 T cells after COVID-19. Cultured CD4+ T cell DNA was sequenced using the Oncomine TCR Beta short-read assay. TCRdb re-called the PCR reads through MiXCR, storing one row per CDR3 protein. In the table there are over 10,000 distinct CDR3 sequences, roughly three fifths of which are singletons. Noted treatment: roughly ten-day PBMC culture with coronavirus spike peptide pools or control peptides (ViraFEST assay). The CDR3 has 15 amino acids. Germline CDR1 SGHTA, CDR2 FQGNSA. V gave up 3 bases and J gave up 0 bases; unmatched junction bases: 4. Worth noting for this clonotype: The target antigen is unknown.

The chain recombines TRBV7-2 with TRBJ2-7; 8 nucleotides agree with TRBD1. Sequencing was performed on CD4+ T cells from blood, cultured in vitro. This sequence originates from a human donor who had recovered from COVID-19. CDR3 residues: CASSLGQDSSYEQYF. The CDR3 nucleotides are TGTGCCAGCAGCTTGGGACAGGATAGCTCCTACGAGCAGTACTTC.